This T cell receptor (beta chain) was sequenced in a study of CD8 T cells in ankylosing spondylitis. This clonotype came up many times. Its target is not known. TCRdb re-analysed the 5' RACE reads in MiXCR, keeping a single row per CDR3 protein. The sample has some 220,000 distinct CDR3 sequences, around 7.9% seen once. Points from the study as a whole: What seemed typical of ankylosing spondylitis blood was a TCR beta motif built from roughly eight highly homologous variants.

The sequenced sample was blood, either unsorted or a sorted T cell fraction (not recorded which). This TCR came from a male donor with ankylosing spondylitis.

The CDR3 DNA is TGTGCCAGCAGCTGGAGACTAGCGCAAGAGACCCAGTACTTC. Its protein product is CASSWRLAQETQYF. V is TRBV7-9 and J is TRBJ2-5; 8 nucleotides line up with TRBD2. The CDR3 extends over 14 amino acids. V gave up 4 bases and J gave up 2 bases; unmatched junction bases: 3. Germline assignment: CDR1 SEHNR and CDR2 FQNEAQ (reference sequence).